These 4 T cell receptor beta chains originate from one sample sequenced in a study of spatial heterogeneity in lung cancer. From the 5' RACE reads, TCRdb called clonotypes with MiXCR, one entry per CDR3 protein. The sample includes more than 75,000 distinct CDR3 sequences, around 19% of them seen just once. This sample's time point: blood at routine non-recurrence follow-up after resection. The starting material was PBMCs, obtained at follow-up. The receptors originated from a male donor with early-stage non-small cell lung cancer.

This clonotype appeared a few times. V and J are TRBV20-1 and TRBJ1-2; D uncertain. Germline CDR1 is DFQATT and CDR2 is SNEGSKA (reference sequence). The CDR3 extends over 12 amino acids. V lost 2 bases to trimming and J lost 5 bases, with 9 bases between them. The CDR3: CSARKASYGYTF. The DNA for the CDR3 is TGCAGTGCTAGAAAAGCCTCTTATGGCTACACCTTC.

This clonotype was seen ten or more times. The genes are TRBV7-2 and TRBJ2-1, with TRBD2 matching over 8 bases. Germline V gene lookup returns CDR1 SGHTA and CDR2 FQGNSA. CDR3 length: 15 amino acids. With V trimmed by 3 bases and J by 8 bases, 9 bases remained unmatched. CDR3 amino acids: CASSLGGGSRDEQFF. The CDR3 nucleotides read TGTGCCAGCAGCTTGGGCGGGGGGTCACGCGATGAGCAGTTCTTC.

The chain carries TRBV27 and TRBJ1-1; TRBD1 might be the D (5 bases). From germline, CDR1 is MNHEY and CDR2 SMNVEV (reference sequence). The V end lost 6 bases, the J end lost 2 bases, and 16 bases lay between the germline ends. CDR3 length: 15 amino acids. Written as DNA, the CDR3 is TGTGCCAGCAGCTACGGACATCCGACCAACACTGAAGCTTTCTTT. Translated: CASSYGHPTNTEAFF.

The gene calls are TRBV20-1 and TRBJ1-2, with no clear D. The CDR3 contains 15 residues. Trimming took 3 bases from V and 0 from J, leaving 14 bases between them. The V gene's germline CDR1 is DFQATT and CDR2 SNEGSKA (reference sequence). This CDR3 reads CSASSQPSSNYGYTF. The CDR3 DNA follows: TGCAGTGCTAGTAGCCAACCCTCTTCTAACTATGGCTACACCTTC.